Following are 27 T cell receptor beta chains from one sample sequenced in a study of tissue T cells after allogeneic stem cell transplantation (dated by TCRdb to the early 2020s). The intended sense of this specimen's time point label: mouse harvest day 7 after allogeneic transplant. Mouse grafts consisting of 10^7 T-cell-depleted bone marrow cells combined with 10^6 splenic CD5+ T cells were administered by tail vein injection. Libraries were constructed by the immunoSEQ multiplex PCR assay. In its TCRdb copy, this immuneACCESS table keeps in-frame sequences only and misses some clones. Where compared with another copy, unresolved V genes explain less than half of these, and the others have no known cause. This sample has roughly 8,700 clones in its table, and roughly 49% of those were observed once. The top ten hold roughly 7% of the sample. Sequenced material: gut tissue. These receptors were obtained from a female BALB/c mouse given C57BL/6 T cells with graft-versus-host disease after an allogeneic hematopoietic cell transplant.

This clone occurred a few times. The germline and genes are mouse ones. The read comes to an end 1 residue before the CDR3 does, leaving the germline J gene to fill in the end. The rearrangement joins TRBV26 to TRBJ2-3, with TRBD2 as a possible D gene (5 bases). Germline-derived CDR1 and CDR2 are KGHPV and FQNQEV (reference sequence). V gave up 3 bases and J gave up 0 bases, with 10 bases separating them. The CDR3 runs 15 residues. Partial CDR3 DNA: TGTGCCAGCAGTCTACGCAGGACTAGTGCAGAAACGCTGTAT. Amino acid sequence: CASSLRRTSAETLY. The CDR3, in full, reads CASSLRRTSAETLYF.

Concerning this clone: The gene names here belong to mouse. The sequence runs out 1 residue before the end of the CDR3; the remainder is reconstructed from the germline J gene. The rearrangement uses TRBV3 and TRBJ2-4; D is possibly TRBD2 (5 bases). From germline, CDR1 is SNHLY and CDR2 FYNGKV (reference sequence). This CDR3 comprises 15 residues. The V and J ends lost 1 base and 1 base respectively, with 9 bases between them. The sequenced part of the CDR3 DNA is TGTGCCAGCAGCTTAGTTGGGGTGGGTCAAAACACCTTGTAC. Protein: CASSLVGVGQNTLY. The whole CDR3 region reads CASSLVGVGQNTLYF.

To note about this clone: Gene names and germline refer to mouse. The CDR3 end is not reached by the read, which stops 1 residue before it; the germline J gene fills it in. V usage is TRBV19 and J usage is TRBJ2-7; 11 bases map to TRBD2. Germline lookup yields CDR1 FNHDT and CDR2 SITEND (reference sequence). J gave up 0 bases and V 5 bases, and 4 bases lay outside the gene matches. The length of the CDR3 is 15 residues. The CDR3 here is CASSRDWGSSYEQYF. The part of the CDR3 DNA that was read is TGTGCCAGCAGCCGGGACTGGGGGAGCTCCTATGAACAGTAC.

This clone was seen a single time. The genes are named according to mouse. The CDR3 goes on 1 residue after the read ends, and that part is filled in from the germline J gene. The gene calls are TRBV29 and TRBJ1-1, with 8 nucleotides matching TRBD1. CDR1 and CDR2 (germline): MSHET, SYDVDS. The V segment lost 6 bases and the J segment 1 base; nucleotides outside the gene matches: 4. CDR3 length: 14 residues. The DNA read from the CDR3 is TGTGCTAGCAGCCCTGGACAGGGAAACACAGAAGTCTTC. This codes for CASSPGQGNTEVF. The entire CDR3 protein is CASSPGQGNTEVFF. Based on the CDR3 plus reference TRBV29 and TRBJ1-1, the full variable domain is DMKVTQMPRYLIKRMGENVLLECGQDMSHETMYWYRQDPGLGLQLIYISYDVDSNSEGDIPKGYRVSRKKREHFSLILDSAKTNQTSVYFCASSPGQGNTEVFFGKGTRLTVV.

By its share, this clone is medium-sized. Gene labels here are mouse ones. From the germline J gene comes the end of the CDR3, since the read stops 1 residue before it. The J gene is TRBJ2-3, the V gene TRBV17, with 9 bases aligning to TRBD2. The CDR3 has 15 amino acids. Germline-derived CDR1 and CDR2 are MNHDT and YYDKIL. The V segment lost 1 base and the J segment 4 bases; nucleotides outside the gene matches: 3. The covered CDR3 bases are TGTGCTAGCAGTAGAGGCTGGGGGGGGACAGAAACGCTGTAT. The encoded protein is CASSRGWGGTETLY. The entire CDR3 reads CASSRGWGGTETLYF.

A word on this clone: Gene names and germline match the mouse. The read is 1 residue too short to cover the CDR3 end, so that end is filled in from the germline J gene. The chain couples TRBV26 to TRBJ1-1, with TRBD1 identical over 7 bases. Per the germline V gene, CDR1 is KGHPV and CDR2 is FQNQEV (reference sequence). CDR3 length equals 14 residues. J lost 3 bases, V lost 4 bases, and 5 bases had no gene match. CDR3 DNA (partial): TGTGCCAGCAGTCCAACAGGGGTTTACACAGAAGTCTTC. It yields the protein CASSPTGVYTEVF. The CDR3, in full, reads CASSPTGVYTEVFF.

The sample holds a few counts of this clone. All gene names here are mouse names. The read terminates 1 residue before the CDR3 end, so the remaining end is supplied by the germline J gene. The chain carries TRBV15 and TRBJ2-1; 9 nucleotides line up with TRBD2. CDR3 size: 16 residues. From germline, CDR1 is SGHND and CDR2 FRSKSL. Losses at the gene ends were 3 bases for V and 0 bases for J; bases not matched to a gene: 3. This CDR3 reads CASSLLGGFNYAEQFF. The DNA read from the CDR3 is TGTGCCAGCAGTTTGCTGGGGGGGTTTAACTATGCTGAGCAGTTC.

Remarks on this clone: The germline and genes are mouse ones. Read coverage stops 1 residue before the CDR3 terminus; the germline J gene supplies the remainder. The chain uses TRBV3 and TRBJ1-2, with D unresolved. The germline CDR1 and CDR2 sequences are SNHLY and FYNGKV (reference sequence). The V end lost 2 bases, the J end lost 0 bases, and 7 bases lay between the germline ends. The length of the CDR3 is 14 residues. The part of the CDR3 DNA that was read is TGTGCCAGCAGCTTAAGCACAACAAACTCCGACTACACC. Protein: CASSLSTTNSDYT. From start to end, the CDR3 is CASSLSTTNSDYTF.

As concerns this clone: The gene symbols are mouse symbols. The read is 1 residue too short to cover the CDR3 end, so that end is filled in from the germline J gene. The chain combines TRBV13-2 with TRBJ2-5; D remains ambiguous. V was shortened by 2 bases and J by 0 bases, with 4 bases between the two germline ends. This CDR3 contains 13 residues. Looked up from germline, CDR1 is NNHNN and CDR2 is SYGAGS (reference sequence). Incomplete CDR3 DNA: TGTGCCAGCGGTGAATTTAACCAAGACACCCAGTAC. Its translation: CASGEFNQDTQY. The whole CDR3 reads CASGEFNQDTQYF.

To note about this clone: Gene and germline names: mouse. The CDR3 end is not reached by the read, which stops 1 residue before it; the germline J gene fills it in. The V and J genes are TRBV13-1 and TRBJ2-7; TRBD1 aligns across 10 bases. The junction had 0 bases not matched to a gene; V was cut back by 2 bases and J by 4 bases. Germline V CDR1 and CDR2: NSHNY, SYGAGN. The CDR3 sequence is 13 residues long. CDR3 DNA (partial): TGTGCCAGCAGTGAGGACAGGGGGTATGAACAGTAC. Protein product: CASSEDRGYEQY. The complete CDR3 sequence is CASSEDRGYEQYF.

In the case of this clone: The listed genes are named as in mouse. This chain's CDR3 is CASSLGGSGNTLYF. Partial CDR3 DNA: TGTGCCAGCAGTCTGGGGGGTTCTGGAAATACGCTCTAT. This sequence joins TRBV26 and TRBJ1-3; possibly TRBD1 for D (5 bases). The missing CDR3 end, 1 residue past where the read stops, is filled in from the germline J gene. The V gene lost 2 bases and the J gene lost 0 bases, with 5 bases spanning the gap. CDR1 and CDR2 from the germline V gene are KGHPV and FQNQEV (reference sequence). This CDR3 has 14 amino acids.

This clone was observed a single time. Each gene name is a mouse one. The CDR3 end falls 1 residue outside the read, so it is completed with the germline J gene. J is TRBJ2-3 and V is TRBV13-1; the match to TRBD1 covers 9 bases. Trimming took 1 base from V and 0 from J; bases not matched to a gene: 3. The CDR3 length is 16 residues. Germline V gene sequence: CDR1 NSHNY, CDR2 SYGAGN. The part of the CDR3 DNA that was read is TGTGCCAGCAGTGATTCCGGGACAGGGAGTGCAGAAACGCTGTAT. It translates to CASSDSGTGSAETLY. The full CDR3 is CASSDSGTGSAETLYF.

Notes on this clone: The germline and genes are mouse ones. Coverage ceases 1 residue before the CDR3 finishes, and the germline J gene fills in the end. This chain uses TRBV26 with TRBJ2-4; D ambiguous. V lost 1 base, J lost 4 bases, and 3 bases lay in between. This CDR3 has 12 residues. CDR1 is KGHPV, CDR2 FQNQEV, per germline (reference sequence). CDR3 bases read: TGTGCCAGCAGTCTGTACAAAAACACCTTGTAC. Its protein product is CASSLYKNTLY. The whole CDR3 sequence is CASSLYKNTLYF.

Worth noting for this clone: Gene labels here are mouse ones. The read gets to within 1 residue of the CDR3 end, and the germline J gene fills in the rest. The V call is TRBV26, the J call TRBJ2-3, with D hard to call. The CDR3 contains 13 residues. Trimming cost V 3 bases and J 4 bases, with 8 bases left between them. Looked up from germline, CDR1 is KGHPV and CDR2 is FQNQEV (reference sequence). The sequenced part of the CDR3 DNA is TGTGCCAGCAGTCTAGTCGGTTCAGAAACGCTGTAT. Translated, it gives CASSLVGSETLY. The entire CDR3 protein is CASSLVGSETLYF.

Remarks on this clone: Genes here carry mouse names. The read ends 1 residue before the CDR3 terminus; that terminus is restored from the germline J gene. The J gene is TRBJ2-3, the V gene TRBV3; 8 bases are shared with TRBD2. The CDR3 spans 15 residues. With V trimmed by 2 bases and J by 3 bases, 4 bases remained unmatched. Looked up from germline, CDR1 is SNHLY and CDR2 is FYNGKV (reference sequence). CDR3 bases read: TGTGCCAGCAGCTTAAGCCTGGGGGGAGCAGAAACGCTGTAT. Protein product: CASSLSLGGAETLY. The whole CDR3 sequence reads CASSLSLGGAETLYF.

About this clone itself: These gene names are mouse names. The CDR3 protein is CASGLGVYEQYF. The CDR3 DNA, read in part, is TGTGCCAGCGGGCTGGGGGTTTATGAACAGTAC. This chain joins TRBV13-3 and TRBJ2-7, with TRBD2 matching 7 bases. The read is 1 residue too short to cover the CDR3 end, so that end is filled in from the germline J gene. Germline loops: CDR1 NNHDY, CDR2 SYVADS. Unmatched junction bases numbered 5, after V lost 7 bases and J lost 4 bases. This CDR3 spans 12 amino acids.

As to this clone: Mouse germline and gene names are used. The read halts 1 residue ahead of the CDR3 end, with the missing end drawn from the germline J gene. The chain recombines TRBV26 with TRBJ2-7; D might be TRBD1 (5 bases). This CDR3 has 13 residues. Germline V gene data show CDR1 as KGHPV and CDR2 as FQNQEV (reference sequence). V lost 2 bases, J lost 6 bases, and 11 bases lay in between. CDR3 DNA (partial): TGTGCCAGCAGTCTGATTGACAGACGTGAACAGTAC. This translates into CASSLIDRREQY. The full CDR3 protein is CASSLIDRREQYF.

Turning to this clone: Being one base from a much bigger clone, this may be a read error. These gene names are mouse names. The same CDR3 is also encoded by other DNA sequences in this sample. The DNA read from the CDR3 is TGTGCCAGCAGCTTGGGACAGAACTATGCTGAGCAGTTC. Translating it yields CASSLGQNYAEQF. The entire CDR3 reads CASSLGQNYAEQFF. The rearrangement links TRBV3 to TRBJ2-1; TRBD1 agrees at 7 bases. The CDR3 is cut off 1 residue early in the read; its end comes from the germline J gene. Germline CDR1 is SNHLY and CDR2 is FYNGKV (reference sequence). V dropped 3 bases and J dropped 1; count of bases not matched to a gene: 0. There are 14 residues in the CDR3.

This clone was detected a few times. Any gene name here is a mouse gene name. The read ends 1 residue early relative to the CDR3; the germline J gene fills the gap. The chain is built from TRBV26 and TRBJ1-1; D is possibly TRBD1 (5 bases). Trimming took 2 bases from V and 0 from J, leaving 7 bases between them. The CDR3 consists of 14 residues. Germline CDR1 and CDR2: KGHPV and FQNQEV (reference sequence). CDR3 DNA (partial): TGTGCCAGCAGTCTGGGGACTACAAACACAGAAGTCTTC. Translation gives CASSLGTTNTEVF. The whole CDR3 sequence is CASSLGTTNTEVFF.

This clone was counted only a few times. Gene names are the mouse ones. The CDR3 goes on 1 residue after the read ends, and that part is filled in from the germline J gene. The V gene is TRBV29, the J gene TRBJ2-5, with 10 bases lining up with TRBD1. The V gene end was trimmed by 2 bases and the J gene end by 1 base; junction bases not matched to a gene: 3. Germline loops: CDR1 MSHET, CDR2 SYDVDS. The CDR3 covers 16 residues. The CDR3: CASSLRQGADQDTQYF. CDR3 DNA (partial): TGTGCTAGCAGTTTAAGACAGGGGGCTGACCAAGACACCCAGTAC.

This clone is medium-sized. Each gene name is a mouse one. The read finishes 1 residue shy of the CDR3 end, and the germline J gene is used to complete it. The rearrangement links TRBV20 to TRBJ1-2; D may be TRBD1 (6 bases). The V end was cut by 2 bases, the J end by 0 bases, with 10 bases between. CDR3 length: 14 residues. The germline gives CDR1 GFQATS, CDR2 STVNSAI. CDR3 DNA, as far as it was read: TGTGGTGCTAGGAGACAGGCTGCAAACTCCGACTACACC. It codes for CGARRQAANSDYT. The full CDR3 protein reads CGARRQAANSDYTF.

As for this clone: Each gene name is a mouse one. The DNA ends 1 residue before the CDR3 does, and the rest of the CDR3 is filled in from the germline J gene. This chain connects TRBV3 to TRBJ2-7, with D perhaps TRBD1 (7 bases). Trimming stripped 0 bases from V and 7 bases from J, with 7 bases between. Germline CDR1 and CDR2: SNHLY and FYNGKV (reference sequence). The CDR3 consists of 12 residues. The covered CDR3 bases are TGTGCCAGCAGCTTAGCAGGGGGCGAACAGTAC. Its protein product is CASSLAGGEQY. The entire CDR3 sequence reads CASSLAGGEQYF.

In regard to this clone: Gene and germline names: mouse. The read terminates 1 residue ahead of where the CDR3 ends, so the germline J gene completes it. The chain has TRBV26 and TRBJ2-5; possible D gene TRBD1, 6 bases. Germline assignment: CDR1 KGHPV and CDR2 FQNQEV (reference sequence). Trimming pared 6 bases from V and 3 bases from J, leaving 10 bases between. The CDR3 extends over 13 amino acids. The CDR3 sequence is CASSPGHQDTQYF. CDR3 DNA, as far as it was read: TGTGCCAGCAGCCCGGGACATCAAGACACCCAGTAC.

By proportion, this clone is medium-sized. Gene and germline names: mouse. The read terminates 1 residue ahead of where the CDR3 ends, so the germline J gene completes it. The rearrangement joins TRBV5 to TRBJ2-3, with D possibly TRBD1 on 6 matching bases. The CDR3 consists of 15 residues. The V and J ends lost 0 bases and 0 bases respectively, with 7 bases between them. Germline CDR1 and CDR2: LGHNA and YNLKQL (reference sequence). Partial CDR3 DNA: TGTGCCAGCAGCCAAGAAACAGGGAGTGCAGAAACGCTGTAT. Its protein product is CASSQETGSAETLY. The full CDR3 sequence reads CASSQETGSAETLYF.

In this sample, this clone turned up a few times. Genes and germline come from the mouse. The sequence runs out 1 residue before the end of the CDR3; the remainder is reconstructed from the germline J gene. This sample includes further DNA sequences coding for the same CDR3. This rearrangement joins TRBV15 to TRBJ2-2, with D unresolved. CDR1 and CDR2 from the germline V gene are SGHND and FRSKSL. Deletions cut 1 base from V and 2 bases from J, with 2 bases between. The CDR3 sequence is 13 residues long. The CDR3 sequence is CASSLENTGQLYF. The CDR3 bases that were read are TGTGCCAGCAGTTTAGAGAACACCGGGCAGCTCTAC.

Regarding this clone: The listed genes are named as in mouse. The read terminates 1 residue before the CDR3 end, so the remaining end is supplied by the germline J gene. V usage is TRBV16 and J usage is TRBJ2-4, with TRBD2 matching over 9 bases. The V gene end was trimmed by 5 bases and the J gene end by 8 bases; junction bases not matched to a gene: 8. CDR1 and CDR2 (germline): SGHSA, FRNQAP. The CDR3 is 14 residues long. The CDR3 loop reads CASSTPGLGSTLYF. The covered CDR3 bases are TGTGCAAGCAGCACCCCGGGACTGGGAAGCACCTTGTAC.

This clone was recorded a few times. Gene names refer to mouse genes. The read is 1 residue too short to cover the CDR3 end, so that end is filled in from the germline J gene. This sequence joins TRBV13-2 and TRBJ1-5; unclear D gene. Trimming removed 0 bases at V and 4 bases at J, with 5 bases between. The CDR3 consists of 13 residues. Germline loops: CDR1 NNHNN, CDR2 SYGAGS (reference sequence). The CDR3 spells CASGDAQNQAPLF. The CDR3 bases that were read are TGTGCCAGCGGTGATGCACAGAACCAGGCTCCGCTT.